Detailed here is one T cell receptor beta chain. The record originates from a study of cytomegalovirus exposure and HLA in healthy donors. Here immunoSEQ multiplex PCR was the method, and the copy in TCRdb shows in-frame clones only, minus some. The table lists about 49,000 clones, 85% to 95% of them singletons. CDR1 and CDR2 from the germline V gene are SGDLS and YYNGEE. Trimming left V 3 bases short and J 3 bases short, with 8 bases between. The CDR3 sequence is 13 residues long. The chain couples TRBV9 to TRBJ2-3; tentative D call: TRBD1 (5 bases). The sequencing sample was made of PBMCs. The clonotype was recovered from a young man in good health and CMV-seronegative. The CDR3 is CASSGPGTDTQYF. CDR3 bases: TGTGCCAGCAGCGGACCAGGGACAGATACGCAGTATTTT.